One sample yielded the 19 T cell receptor beta chains listed below, sequenced in a study of regulatory T cells in long-lasting Graves disease. With iRepertoire HTBI primers and Arm-PCR of CDR3 regions, TCR beta libraries were built. TCRdb itself ran the multiplex PCR reads through MiXCR, one entry per CDR3 protein. Counted here are 400,000 to 500,000 distinct CDR3 sequences, 22% occurring once; the ten biggest clones make up approximately 14%. Time point reported: persistent/refractory GD, antithyroid drugs over 5 years with positive TRAb. Extracted RNA from PBMCs served as the source of the TCR library. The sample consisted of peripheral blood mononuclear cells (PBMCs), taken when the disease was refractory, from a patient treated with antithyroid drugs. These receptor sequences come from a female donor with Graves disease.

This clonotype was observed at least ten times. This chain links TRBV20-1 with TRBJ2-5; D possibly corresponds to TRBD1 (6 bases). This CDR3 spans 12 amino acids. CDR1 and CDR2 (germline): DFQATT, SNEGSKA (reference sequence). V was clipped by 6 bases and J by 0 bases, with 8 bases between them. The CDR3 DNA sequence: TGCAGTGCCAGGGGTTACCAAGAGACCCAGTACTTC. Translation gives CSARGYQETQYF.

This chain uses TRBV18 with TRBJ2-7; 7 bases fit TRBD2. With V trimmed by 0 bases and J by 5 bases, 16 bases remained unmatched. This CDR3 region has 18 residues. CDR1 is KGHSH and CDR2 is LQKENI in the germline V gene. The CDR3 sequence: CASSPPPKLADRGNEQYF. CDR3 nucleotide sequence: TGTGCCAGCTCACCACCCCCAAAGCTAGCGGACCGGGGGAACGAGCAGTACTTC.

Worth noting for this clonotype: The junction does not match germline at one end; this may be a read error. The chain links TRBV7-8 to TRBJ1-2, with TRBD1 matching over 9 bases. The germline gives CDR1 SGHVS, CDR2 FQNEAQ. CDR3 length: 12 amino acids. As DNA, the CDR3 is TGTGCCAGCAGCTTAGCGGGACAGGGATTTAACTTC. Its translation: CASSLAGQGFNF.

The V and J genes are TRBV20-1 and TRBJ2-7; TRBD2 matches 13 bases. Unmatched junction bases numbered 9, after V lost 1 base and J lost 0 bases. The CDR3 extends over 18 amino acids. Germline values: CDR1 DFQATT, CDR2 SNEGSKA (reference sequence). The CDR3 coding sequence is TGCAGTGCTAGAGTAATGGGACTAGCGGGGCGATTCTCCTACGAGCAGTACTTC. Translation: CSARVMGLAGRFSYEQYF.

The J gene is TRBJ2-7, the V gene TRBV2, with D tentatively TRBD1 (5 bases). Trimming left V 0 bases short and J 2 bases short, with 14 bases between. CDR1 and CDR2 from the germline V gene are SNHLY and FYNNEI. The CDR3 is 16 amino acids. The chain's CDR3 is CASSEASRALTYEQYF. In DNA, the CDR3 is TGTGCCAGCAGTGAAGCGTCCAGGGCGCTAACCTACGAGCAGTACTTC.

The sample holds one count of this clonotype. This rearrangement joins TRBV5-1 to TRBJ1-1, with a tentative D call TRBD1 (5 bases). The germline CDR1 and CDR2 sequences are SGHRS and YFSETQ. The V end lost 4 bases, the J end lost 3 bases, and 16 bases lay between the germline ends. The CDR3 has 15 amino acids. Here the CDR3 reads CASSPGLTVDTEAFF. CDR3 DNA sequence: TGCGCCAGCAGCCCAGGCCTGACAGTTGACACTGAAGCTTTCTTT.

In this sample, this clonotype turned up a few times. The chain recombines TRBV6-2 or TRBV6-3 with TRBJ2-2, with a tentative D call TRBD1 (6 bases). This CDR3 region has 14 residues. The V gene lost 6 bases and the J gene lost 1 base, with 9 bases spanning the gap. Germline CDR1 is MNHEY and CDR2 is SVGEGT. CDR3 sequence (DNA): TGTGCCAGCAGGGACAGACGGAACACCGGGGAGCTGTTTTTT. It specifies CASRDRRNTGELFF.

This clonotype was detected many times. The chain carries TRBV12-3 or TRBV12-4 and TRBJ1-5; 7 bases are a match to TRBD1. V was clipped by 4 bases and J by 6 bases; unmatched bases: 6. CDR3 length: 14 amino acids. The CDR3 spells CASSSDRASQPQHF. The DNA of the CDR3 is TGTGCCAGCAGTTCCGACAGGGCTTCTCAGCCCCAGCATTTT.

The J gene is TRBJ1-3, the V gene TRBV5-1; no definite D call. CDR1 SGHRS and CDR2 YFSETQ come from the germline V gene. The germline V and J ends were trimmed by 3 bases and 4 bases, with 8 bases remaining between them. The CDR3 runs to 13 residues. The CDR3 region has the DNA TGCGCCAGCAGCTCGCGACCGGGAAACACCATATATTTT. Its protein product is CASSSRPGNTIYF.

This clonotype appeared a few times. The genes are TRBV14 and TRBJ1-4, with TRBD1 as a possible D gene (5 bases). The CDR3 has 15 amino acids. Germline V gene sequence: CDR1 SGHDN, CDR2 FVKESK. The V gene lost 4 bases and the J gene lost 0 bases, with 9 bases spanning the gap. This chain's CDR3 is CASSRRTTTNEKLFF. The CDR3 region has the DNA TGTGCCAGCAGCCGACGGACAACAACTAATGAAAAACTGTTTTTT.

The CDR3 DNA reads as TGTGCCAGCAGCTCTCTCGAGGGAGGGACCGACGCCTACGAGCAGTACTTC. Protein sequence: CASSSLEGGTDAYEQYF. The chain couples TRBV11-3 to TRBJ2-7; 7 nucleotides agree with TRBD2. The length of the CDR3 is 17 residues. Losses at the gene ends were 4 bases for V and 2 bases for J; bases not matched to a gene: 14. The germline V gene has CDR1 SGHNT and CDR2 YENEEA.

The sample holds many counts of this clonotype. The rearrangement links TRBV29-1 to TRBJ2-5; 7 nucleotides agree with TRBD2. CDR1 is SQVTM, CDR2 ANQGSEA, per germline. The CDR3 is 15 amino acids. The V and J ends lost 2 bases and 1 base, in that order; junction bases with no gene match: 7. The DNA of the CDR3 is TGCAGCGTTGAAAGGGCGGGAGTCAGCCAAGAGACCCAGTACTTC. Translated, it gives CSVERAGVSQETQYF.

The V gene is TRBV6-1, the J gene TRBJ2-5, with 13 nucleotides matching TRBD2. CDR3 length: 16 amino acids. The ends lost 6 bases at V and 4 bases at J; junction bases unmatched: 8. Germline loops: CDR1 MNHNS, CDR2 SASEGT. CDR3 DNA: TGTGCCAGCAGCTCCGGGACTAGCGGGATCGCAGAGACCCAGTACTTC. Amino acid sequence: CASSSGTSGIAETQYF.

This clonotype was recorded at least ten times. The chain employs TRBV27 and TRBJ1-2; the D gene is possibly TRBD1 (5 bases). Between the trimmed V and J ends, which lost 3 bases and 4 bases, there was a span of 12 bases. The germline gives CDR1 MNHEY, CDR2 SMNVEV (reference sequence). This CDR3 contains 14 residues. CDR3 sequence (DNA): TGTGCCAGCAGTTTGGGGACGGATTTCTATGGCTACACCTTC. Its translation: CASSLGTDFYGYTF.

The rearrangement uses TRBV27 and TRBJ2-2; D uncertain. The germline V gene encodes CDR1 MNHEY and CDR2 SMNVEV (reference sequence). The CDR3 covers 15 residues. V was shortened by 4 bases and J by 2 bases, with 11 bases between the two germline ends. CDR3 nucleotide sequence: TGTGCCAGCAGTTCTTCACTAAGCAACACCGGGGAGCTGTTTTTT. This translates into CASSSSLSNTGELFF.

This clonotype was seen ten or more times. The rearrangement links TRBV28 to TRBJ1-6; D unresolved. The CDR3 runs 12 residues. V was cut by 6 bases and J by 8 bases, with 8 bases left in between. Looked up from germline, CDR1 is MDHEN and CDR2 is SYDVKM. Here the CDR3 DNA reads TGTGCCAGCAGCTACAAAGATTCACCCCTCCACTTT. This encodes CASSYKDSPLHF.

The chain has TRBV27 and TRBJ2-3; D is possibly TRBD1 or TRBD2 (5 bases each). Germline values: CDR1 MNHEY, CDR2 SMNVEV (reference sequence). V was trimmed by 3 bases and J by 6 bases, leaving 10 bases between them. CDR3 length: 13 amino acids. The CDR3, as DNA: TGTGCCAGCAGTTTTGAGGGGTATGATACGCAGTATTTT. Residues: CASSFEGYDTQYF.

This clonotype was detected ten times or more. V gene TRBV7-2 combines with J gene TRBJ2-5; the match to TRBD1 covers 8 bases. V trimming: 4 bases; J trimming: 5 bases; junction bases outside the gene matches: 9. The CDR3 contains 15 residues. CDR1 SGHTA and CDR2 FQGNSA come from the germline V gene. The CDR3 spells CASSSGQGEWETQYF. CDR3 bases: TGTGCCAGCAGCTCCGGACAGGGTGAATGGGAGACCCAGTACTTC.

This clonotype was found once. The V call is TRBV29-1, the J call TRBJ2-3, with D possibly being TRBD1 or TRBD2 (5 bases each). The CDR3 extends over 14 amino acids. The germline CDR1 and CDR2 sequences are SQVTM and ANQGSEA. With 2 bases removed from V and 4 bases from J, the gap between germline ends came to 13 bases. The CDR3 bases are TGCAGCGTTGAAAGATCCGGGACCCCAGATACGCAGTATTTT. Its translation: CSVERSGTPDTQYF.